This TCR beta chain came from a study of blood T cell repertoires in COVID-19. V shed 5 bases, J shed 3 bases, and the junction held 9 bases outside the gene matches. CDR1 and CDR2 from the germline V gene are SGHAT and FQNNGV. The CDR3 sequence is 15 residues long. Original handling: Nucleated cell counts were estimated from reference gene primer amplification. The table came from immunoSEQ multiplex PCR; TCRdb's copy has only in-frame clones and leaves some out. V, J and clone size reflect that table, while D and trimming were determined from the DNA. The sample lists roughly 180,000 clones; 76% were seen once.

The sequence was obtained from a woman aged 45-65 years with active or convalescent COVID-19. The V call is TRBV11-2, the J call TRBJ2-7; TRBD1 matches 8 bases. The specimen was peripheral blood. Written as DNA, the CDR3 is TGTGCCAGCAGCCCCAGGACAGGGTTTCGCTACGAGCAGTACTTC. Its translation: CASSPRTGFRYEQYF.